This T cell receptor (beta chain) was obtained from a study of OX40 agonist ivuxolimab in advanced cancers. Describing the broader study: Ivuxolimab was a fully human IgG2 agonistic monoclonal antibody targeting the costimulatory receptor OX40 (CD134). Intravenous ivuxolimab was administered to patients every 2 weeks at six dose levels: 0.01, 0.1, 0.3, 1.5, 3 and 10 mg/kg. Of the approximately 53 patients in dose escalation, some 19 had hepatocellular carcinoma, about 15 had melanoma, 9 had renal cell carcinoma and 9 had head and neck cancer. A male proportion of approximately 83% and a mean age of approximately 62 years, ranging from about 23 to 90, were recorded for the dose-escalation cohort. Patients were allowed to have had prior anti-PD-1, anti-PD-L1 or anti-CTLA-4 therapy, and approximately 40% of the dose-escalation patients had been treated with checkpoint inhibitors. Partial responses occurred in three dose-escalation patients: two with cutaneous melanoma and one with hepatocellular carcinoma. Peripheral TCRbeta sequencing was intended to test whether TCR sequence diversity was altered and clonal T-cell expansion was caused by ivuxolimab. The paper describes the monotherapy dose-escalation part (N of about 55 patients) of the phase I trial of ivuxolimab.

Genomic DNA was isolated from the sorted cells so that the TCRbeta CDR3 region could be sequenced. The immunoSEQ Assay was used to sequence the TCRbeta CDR3 regions. The clones in this table, taken by TCRdb from immuneACCESS, are in-frame only. Not every clone is retained; where verified, under half of the shortfall comes from an unresolved V gene, and the cause of the rest is unknown. The sample table holds 30,000 to 45,000 clones, of which around two thirds were seen once. The ten largest clones represent about a fifth of the sample. This clone occurred a few times. The antigen it recognizes is unknown. Per-base qualities were not stored, and no clone one base away is much larger. The CDR3 has 16 amino acids, counting the end cysteine and phenylalanine. Kept here is only the CDR3 DNA, which spans 48 bases and is read in frame from base 1. Trimming removed 0 bases from V and 0 bases from J, leaving 12 bases between the germline ends. CDR1 is given as SGHDT and CDR2 as YYEEEE, both from the germline V gene.

What the authors observed across the whole study: In the 0.1-3.0 mg/kg groups, partial responders had among the lowest normalized peripheral clonal expansion, particularly in CD8+ T cells. Low levels of normalized T-cell clonal expansion were also shown by some nonresponding patients. Which antigens the clonally expanded peripheral T cells were specific for was not determined. After ivuxolimab, CD8+ T cells had more expanded clones than CD4+ T cells on average. At doses of 0.1 to 3.0 mg/kg, clonal expansion of both CD4+ and CD8+ T cells in blood was seen between baseline and week 6.

Patients with a history of autoimmune disease or receiving systemic immunosuppression were excluded from the trial. Peripheral blood for TCR sequencing was collected from all dose cohorts at baseline, on cycle 4 day 1, and on cycle 7 day 1. Samples were obtained from an open-label, multicenter, first-in-human phase I dose-escalation trial of ivuxolimab. The trial enrolled adults with locally advanced or metastatic head and neck squamous cell, hepatocellular, melanoma or renal cell carcinoma. Before TCR sequencing, CD4+ and CD8+ T cells were separately sorted from peripheral blood. The TCR comes from an adult with an advanced solid tumor such as melanoma, head and neck, liver or kidney cancer. The source material was CD4+ or CD8+ T cells sorted from blood, sampled in a trial of the OX40 agonist ivuxolimab. The chain couples TRBV5-6 to TRBJ1-2, and the D gene may be TRBD1, 6 bases matching. The CDR3 amino acid sequence is: CASSLGTVNANYGYTF. DNA sequence: TGTGCCAGCAGCTTGGGGACAGTAAATGCTAACTATGGCTACACCTTC.